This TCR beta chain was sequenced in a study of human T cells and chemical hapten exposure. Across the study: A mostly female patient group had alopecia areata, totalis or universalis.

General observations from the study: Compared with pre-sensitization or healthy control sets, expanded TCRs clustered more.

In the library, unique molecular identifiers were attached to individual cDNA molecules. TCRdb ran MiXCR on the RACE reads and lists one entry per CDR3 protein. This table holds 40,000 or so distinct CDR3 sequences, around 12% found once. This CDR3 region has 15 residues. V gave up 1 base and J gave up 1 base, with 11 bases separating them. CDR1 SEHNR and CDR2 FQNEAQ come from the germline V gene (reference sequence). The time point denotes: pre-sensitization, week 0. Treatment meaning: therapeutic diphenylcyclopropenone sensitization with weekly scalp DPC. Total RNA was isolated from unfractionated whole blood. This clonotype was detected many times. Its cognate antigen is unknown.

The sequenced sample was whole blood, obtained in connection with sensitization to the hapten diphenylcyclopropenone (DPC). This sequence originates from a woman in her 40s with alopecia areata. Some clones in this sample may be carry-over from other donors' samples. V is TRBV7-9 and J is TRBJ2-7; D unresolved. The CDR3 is CASSLETVGSYEQYF. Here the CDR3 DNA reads TGTGCCAGCAGCTTAGAGACCGTCGGGTCCTACGAGCAGTACTTC.